Following are 9 T cell receptor beta chains from one sample sequenced in a study of early stage breast cancer tumors. Produced via immunoSEQ multiplex PCR; TCRdb's table is partial and in-frame only. The data show more than 65,000 clones, 75% to 90% seen once. Input material: blood. The receptors were gathered from a person in their 40s with breast cancer.

The DNA of the CDR3 is TGTGCCAGCAGTTATAGCGGGGATAATGAGCAGTTCTTC. Translated: CASSYSGDNEQFF. This chain links TRBV6-5 with TRBJ2-1, with 8 bases lining up with TRBD2. The J segment lost 7 bases and the V segment lost 3 bases, leaving 2 bases of the junction unmatched. The CDR3 loop spans 13 amino acids. The germline V gene has CDR1 MNHEY and CDR2 SVGAGI.

The chain carries TRBV28 and TRBJ1-1; D is undetermined. V dropped 6 bases and J dropped 4 bases, with 9 bases sitting between them. Germline CDR1 and CDR2: MDHEN and SYDVKM. This CDR3 contains 12 residues. CDR3 DNA sequence: TGTGCCAGCAGCCCACATCTCACTGAAGCTTTCTTT. Its protein is CASSPHLTEAFF.

By proportion, this clone is medium-sized (0.01 to 0.1%). This rearrangement joins TRBV7-9 to TRBJ1-2, with no clear D. Trimming removed 5 bases at V and 2 bases at J, with 12 bases between. CDR1 is SEHNR, CDR2 FQNEAQ, per germline (reference sequence). This CDR3 is built from 14 residues. CDR3 residues: CASSTSLGNYGYTF. In nucleotides, the CDR3 is TGTGCCAGCAGCACCAGTCTTGGGAACTATGGCTACACCTTC.

The chain recombines TRBV11-1 with TRBJ2-3; TRBD1 aligns across 8 bases. CDR3 length: 13 amino acids. The ends lost 1 base at V and 15 bases at J; junction bases unmatched: 9. Per the germline V gene, CDR1 is SGHAT and CDR2 is FQDESV (reference sequence). CDR3 amino acids: CASSLGFRGLVYF. The CDR3 bases are TGTGCCAGCAGCTTAGGGTTCAGGGGGCTTGTCTATTTT.

The chain couples TRBV19 to TRBJ1-1; 10 bases map to TRBD1. J lost 5 bases, V lost 7 bases, and 4 bases had no gene match. The CDR3 extends over 13 amino acids. Germline CDR1 LNHDA, CDR2 SQIVND (reference sequence). CDR3 amino acids: CASTGQGETEAFF. CDR3 coding DNA: TGTGCCAGTACCGGACAGGGGGAGACTGAAGCTTTCTTT.

The chain recombines TRBV5-1 with TRBJ2-3; D perhaps matches TRBD2 (6 bases). This CDR3 has 14 amino acids. Germline V gene sequence: CDR1 SGHRS, CDR2 YFSETQ. V shed 4 bases and J shed 2 bases, with 11 bases lying between them. The CDR3 here is CASSRDSTTDTQYF. CDR3 DNA sequence: TGCGCCAGCAGCCGGGACTCTACCACAGATACGCAGTATTTT.

V and J are TRBV7-3 and TRBJ2-1, with D possibly called TRBD1 or TRBD2 (6 bases each). CDR1 is SGHTA, CDR2 FQGTGA, per germline. V dropped 0 bases and J dropped 7 bases, with 10 bases sitting between them. This CDR3 has 14 amino acids. The CDR3, as DNA: TGTGCCAGCAGCTTAACGGGGGGCACGAATGAGCAGTTCTTC. Translation: CASSLTGGTNEQFF.

The chain joins TRBV7-3 to TRBJ2-1, with unresolved D. The ends were cut back, 5 bases at V and 4 bases at J, with 9 bases in the middle. CDR1 and CDR2 from the germline V gene are SGHTA and FQGTGA. The CDR3 sequence is 13 residues long. CDR3 in DNA: TGTGCCAGCAGCATCGACTTGTACAATGAGCAGTTCTTC. It codes for CASSIDLYNEQFF. Supplemented by reference TRBV7-3 and TRBJ2-1, the full variable domain reads GAGVSQTPSNKVTEKGKYVELRCDPISGHTALYWYRQSLGQGPEFLIYFQGTGAADDSGLPNDRFFAVRPEGSVSTLKIQRTERGDSAVYLCASSIDLYNEQFFGPGTRLTVL.

J is TRBJ2-7 and V is TRBV7-9; possibly TRBD1 for D (5 bases). CDR3 size: 12 residues. The V gene's germline CDR1 is SEHNR and CDR2 FQNEAQ (reference sequence). The V and J ends lost 8 bases and 2 bases respectively, with 10 bases between them. The CDR3 protein is CASQGGAYEQYF. DNA of the CDR3: TGTGCCAGCCAGGGTGGGGCCTACGAGCAGTACTTC. Combining the CDR3 with reference TRBV7-9 and TRBJ2-7 gives the whole variable domain DTGVSQNPRHKITKRGQNVTFRCDPISEHNRLYWYRQTLGQGPEFLTYFQNEAQLEKSRLLSDRFSAERPKGSFSTLEIQRTEQGDSAMYLCASQGGAYEQYFGPGTRLTVT.